A single sample gave rise to the 27 T cell receptor beta chains below, sequenced in a study of blood T cell repertoires in COVID-19. Assay: immunoSEQ multiplex PCR; the TCRdb copy retains only in-frame clones and omits some. Found here are more than 20,000 clones, around 89% of them singletons; the top ten hold approximately 10%. The specimen sequenced was peripheral blood. Receptor source: a man in his 70s with acute or convalescent COVID-19.

For the CDR3, the DNA is TGTGCCAGCAGCCAAGTAGTTGGGACAGGGATCGAGACCCAGTACTTC. Its protein product is CASSQVVGTGIETQYF. The chain links TRBV3-1 (or the pseudogene TRBV3-2) to TRBJ2-5, with 9 bases lining up with TRBD1. The CDR3 covers 16 residues. CDR1 is LGHDT, CDR2 YNNKEL, per germline (reference sequence). Losses at the gene ends were 1 base for V and 5 bases for J; bases not matched to a gene: 8.

This chain uses TRBV3-1 (or the pseudogene TRBV3-2) with TRBJ1-5; D is possibly TRBD1 (6 bases). V lost 2 bases and J lost 3, with 11 bases in between. Per the germline V gene, CDR1 is LGHDT and CDR2 is YNNKEL (reference sequence). CDR3 length equals 15 residues. CDR3 sequence (DNA): TGTGCCAGCAGCCAATTACAGGGCCCCAATCAGCCCCAGCATTTT. This encodes CASSQLQGPNQPQHF.

The V call is TRBV4-3, the J call TRBJ2-2; D remains ambiguous. Germline assignment: CDR1 LGHNA and CDR2 YSLEER. V was shortened by 4 bases and J by 0 bases, with 9 bases between the two germline ends. This CDR3 comprises 15 residues. Here the CDR3 reads CASSRSRANTGELFF. CDR3 nucleotide sequence: TGCGCCAGCAGCCGATCCCGGGCGAACACCGGGGAGCTGTTTTTT.

The rearrangement links TRBV7-2 to TRBJ1-5; D uncertain. The V end lost 5 bases, the J end lost 7 bases, and 15 bases lay between the germline ends. CDR3 length: 14 amino acids. Germline values: CDR1 SGHTA, CDR2 FQGNSA. In nucleotides, the CDR3 is TGTGCCAGCAGCGGAGGCGCAGGATCCCAGCCCCAGCATTTT. Its translation is CASSGGAGSQPQHF.

This chain uses TRBV9 with TRBJ2-3, with 8 nucleotides matching TRBD1. The CDR3 contains 14 residues. Germline trimming cut 2 bases from V and 5 bases from J; bases unmatched to any gene: 4. Germline V gene sequence: CDR1 SGDLS, CDR2 YYNGEE. The CDR3 DNA sequence: TGTGCCAGCAGCGTCCAGGGGGCTGGAGATACGCAGTATTTT. Residues: CASSVQGAGDTQYF.

The J gene is TRBJ2-2, the V gene TRBV18, with 11 bases aligning to TRBD1. CDR3 length: 13 amino acids. The V and J ends lost 2 bases and 16 bases, in that order; junction bases with no gene match: 6. Germline V gene data show CDR1 as KGHSH and CDR2 as LQKENI. The CDR3 region is CASSPLDRGRRFF. DNA of the CDR3: TGTGCCAGCTCACCATTGGACAGGGGGCGACGGTTTTTT.

The chain has TRBV16 and TRBJ2-7; 11 bases are shared with TRBD2. This CDR3 has 17 residues. Germline CDR1 reads KGHSY; CDR2 reads FQNENV. Losses at the gene ends were 0 bases for V and 5 bases for J; bases not matched to a gene: 9. In nucleotides, the CDR3 is TGTGCCAGCAGCCAATCACCTCCGGGACTAGCGGAGGACGAGCAGTACTTC. It codes for CASSQSPPGLAEDEQYF.

The rearrangement links TRBV11-2 to TRBJ1-1; perhaps TRBD1 as D (5 bases). Germline V gene sequence: CDR1 SGHAT, CDR2 FQNNGV. This CDR3 is built from 17 residues. Deletions cut 1 base from V and 0 bases from J, with 15 bases between. CDR3 amino acids: CASSLGGVRALNTEAFF. For the CDR3, the DNA is TGTGCCAGCAGCTTAGGAGGAGTCAGGGCCCTGAACACTGAAGCTTTCTTT.

The V gene is TRBV9, the J gene TRBJ2-3, with 7 bases matching TRBD1. The CDR3 covers 19 residues. The V gene end was trimmed by 0 bases and the J gene end by 4 bases; junction bases not matched to a gene: 17. CDR1 is SGDLS and CDR2 is YYNGEE in the germline V gene. The CDR3 coding sequence is TGTGCCAGCAGCGTAGGAGTGATCTCGACAGGGATGAAATCAGATACGCAGTATTTT. Residues: CASSVGVISTGMKSDTQYF.

The chain employs TRBV29-1 and TRBJ2-5; 8 bases line up with TRBD1. Losses at the gene ends were 0 bases for V and 3 bases for J; bases not matched to a gene: 6. The CDR3 has 15 amino acids. Germline loops: CDR1 SQVTM, CDR2 ANQGSEA. The chain's CDR3 is CSVEDRAGGKETQYF. As DNA, the CDR3 is TGCAGCGTTGAAGATCGAGCAGGGGGCAAAGAGACCCAGTACTTC.

The V and J genes are TRBV4-3 and TRBJ1-5; a weak D match, TRBD1 (5 bases). In germline, CDR1 is LGHNA, CDR2 YSLEER. This CDR3 has 13 residues. Trimming cost V 1 base and J 9 bases, with 10 bases left between them. The CDR3 region is CASSQGTQGPQHF. The CDR3 nucleotides are TGCGCCAGCAGCCAAGGGACGCAGGGGCCCCAGCATTTT.

CDR3 in DNA: TGTGCCAGCAGCCCTTTCGCGACTAGCGGCGAACGGGAGCTGTTTTTT. It encodes CASSPFATSGERELFF. V is TRBV7-3 and J is TRBJ2-2; 9 bases map to TRBD2. J was trimmed by 9 bases and V by 5 bases; bases with no gene match: 13. Germline V gene sequence: CDR1 SGHTA, CDR2 FQGTGA. This CDR3 spans 16 amino acids. Full variable domain (rest looked up from reference TRBV7-3 and TRBJ2-2): GAGVSQTPSNKVTEKGKYVELRCDPISGHTALYWYRQSLGQGPEFLIYFQGTGAADDSGLPNDRFFAVRPEGSVSTLKIQRTERGDSAVYLCASSPFATSGERELFFGEGSRLTVL.

The rearrangement uses TRBV9 and TRBJ1-6; 8 bases line up with TRBD1. The CDR3 length is 14 residues. V shed 2 bases and J 8 bases; nucleotides not matched to a gene: 3. The germline CDR1 and CDR2 sequences are SGDLS and YYNGEE. CDR3: CASSVGQGYSPLHF. CDR3 in DNA: TGTGCCAGCAGCGTCGGACAGGGATATTCACCCCTCCACTTT. The full variable domain, in which reference TRBV9 and TRBJ1-6 provide the parts outside the CDR3, is DSGVTQTPKHLITATGQRVTLRCSPRSGDLSVYWYQQSLDQGLQFLIQYYNGEERAKGNILERFSAQQFPDLHSELNLSSLELGDSALYFCASSVGQGYSPLHFGNGTRLTVT.

The rearrangement links TRBV5-6 to TRBJ2-7; D possibly corresponds to TRBD2 (6 bases). CDR1 is SGHDT and CDR2 is YYEEEE in the germline V gene. This CDR3 comprises 15 residues. V lost 0 bases to trimming and J lost 1 base, with 11 bases between them. This CDR3 reads CASSLGLGSSYEQYF. CDR3 in DNA: TGTGCCAGCAGCTTGGGACTAGGGAGTTCCTACGAGCAGTACTTC.

The chain carries TRBV4-3 and TRBJ2-3; 9 bases align to TRBD1. The trim removed 1 base at V and 2 bases at J, leaving 7 bases unmatched. The CDR3 has 17 residues. Germline V gene sequence: CDR1 LGHNA, CDR2 YSLEER. Written as DNA, the CDR3 is TGCGCCAGCAGCCAAGCATACCGGGACAGGGTCACAGATACGCAGTATTTT. It yields the protein CASSQAYRDRVTDTQYF.

This clone was seen a single time. The chain carries TRBV29-1 and TRBJ2-4; D might be TRBD2 (6 bases). The germline gives CDR1 SQVTM, CDR2 ANQGSEA. CDR3 length equals 17 residues. Trimming shortened V by 3 bases and J by 0 bases, and 18 bases separated the two germline ends. CDR3 sequence reads: CSVEGRDSYLAKNIQYF. The CDR3 DNA reads as TGCAGCGTTGAGGGGCGGGACTCCTACTTAGCCAAAAACATTCAGTACTTC.

CDR3: CASSYSDTQYF. In nucleotides, the CDR3 is TGTGCCAGCAGTTACTCGGACACCCAGTACTTC. The V and J genes are TRBV6-5 and TRBJ2-7, with D tentatively TRBD1 (5 bases). The germline CDR1 and CDR2 sequences are MNHEY and SVGAGI. This CDR3 comprises 11 residues. V dropped 0 bases and J dropped 10 bases, with 7 bases sitting between them.

V is TRBV7-6 and J is TRBJ2-7; possible D gene TRBD1, 6 bases. This CDR3 region has 13 residues. In germline, CDR1 is SGHVS, CDR2 FNYEAQ. Trimming removed 2 bases from V and 5 bases from J, with 10 bases in between. The CDR3 sequence: CASSLSTGHEQYF. The DNA for the CDR3 is TGTGCCAGCAGCTTATCTACAGGGCACGAGCAGTACTTC.

The chain couples TRBV10-1 to TRBJ1-3; D is unclear. CDR1 and CDR2 from the germline V gene are WNHNN and SYGVQD (reference sequence). This CDR3 region has 16 residues. V gave up 2 bases and J gave up 4 bases, with 15 bases separating them. The CDR3 loop is CASSEGGLGRGNTIYF. CDR3 DNA sequence: TGCGCCAGCAGTGAGGGAGGCTTAGGGCGAGGAAACACCATATATTTT.

The rearrangement links TRBV11-3 to TRBJ2-2; 7 bases are shared with TRBD2. This CDR3 contains 14 residues. V shed 3 bases, J shed 5 bases, and the junction held 3 bases outside the gene matches. The germline V gene encodes CDR1 SGHNT and CDR2 YENEEA. The CDR3 region has the DNA TGTGCCAGCAGCTTGTTTAGCGGGACCGGGGAGCTGTTTTTT. This encodes CASSLFSGTGELFF.

The V call is TRBV6-2 or TRBV6-3, the J call TRBJ1-1; D possibly corresponds to TRBD1 (5 bases). This CDR3 comprises 12 residues. The V and J ends lost 6 bases and 7 bases respectively, with 12 bases between them. The V gene's germline CDR1 is MNHEY and CDR2 SVGEGT. The CDR3 nucleotides read TGTGCCAGCAGCCGCTGGGGGGGTGAAGCTTTCTTT. Protein product: CASSRWGGEAFF.

The chain is built from TRBV29-1 and TRBJ2-7; TRBD2 matches 8 bases. The junction had 10 bases not matched to a gene; V was cut back by 4 bases and J by 5 bases. The germline gives CDR1 SQVTM, CDR2 ANQGSEA. This CDR3 contains 14 residues. The CDR3 region is CSVGYSGRHNEQYF. The DNA of the CDR3 is TGCAGCGTTGGTTACAGCGGGAGACACAACGAGCAGTACTTC.

This clone occurred a few times. The genes are TRBV5-4 and TRBJ1-2; TRBD1 aligns across 10 bases. The V segment lost 4 bases and the J segment 7 bases; nucleotides outside the gene matches: 10. Germline V gene lookup returns CDR1 SGHNT and CDR2 YYREEE (reference sequence). This CDR3 is built from 15 residues. This CDR3 is CASSQRDRGMGGYTF. The CDR3 DNA is TGTGCCAGCAGCCAAAGGGACAGGGGAATGGGTGGCTACACCTTC.

The chain joins TRBV4-3 to TRBJ2-3; the match to TRBD1 covers 10 bases. Trimming at V came to 5 bases and at J to 1 base, leaving 6 bases not matched to a gene. The germline V gene has CDR1 LGHNA and CDR2 YSLEER. This CDR3 has 16 residues. This chain's CDR3 is CASSGSGQGGTDTQYF. CDR3 nucleotide sequence: TGCGCCAGCAGCGGCTCTGGACAGGGGGGCACAGATACGCAGTATTTT.

The chain couples TRBV27 to TRBJ1-6; 7 bases align to TRBD1. With V trimmed by 4 bases and J by 3 bases, 9 bases remained unmatched. Germline CDR1 is MNHEY and CDR2 is SMNVEV (reference sequence). This CDR3 contains 17 residues. The CDR3 region has the DNA TGTGCCAGCAGTTGGTCCCGGGACAGTTACTATAATTCACCCCTCCACTTT. Translation: CASSWSRDSYYNSPLHF.

J is TRBJ2-7 and V is TRBV5-1; 7 positions agree with TRBD1. The junction had 9 bases not matched to a gene; V was cut back by 3 bases and J by 3 bases. CDR3 length: 15 amino acids. From germline, CDR1 is SGHRS and CDR2 YFSETQ. The CDR3 reads CASSSGTATSYEQYF. The CDR3 region has the DNA TGCGCCAGCAGCTCAGGGACAGCAACCAGCTACGAGCAGTACTTC.

The V gene is TRBV11-2, the J gene TRBJ2-2, with 9 bases lining up with TRBD2. This CDR3 region has 18 residues. Germline V gene lookup returns CDR1 SGHAT and CDR2 FQNNGV. The V and J ends lost 2 bases and 3 bases, in that order; junction bases with no gene match: 10. CDR3 DNA: TGTGCCAGCAGCTTACCCTTGGGTAGCGGGAGCGACACCGGGGAGCTGTTTTTT. It codes for CASSLPLGSGSDTGELFF. Variable domain in full (rest from reference TRBV11-2 and TRBJ2-2): EAGVAQSPRYKIIEKRQSVAFWCNPISGHATLYWYQQILGQGPKLLIQFQNNGVVDDSQLPKDRFSAERLKGVDSTLKIQPAKLEDSAVYLCASSLPLGSGSDTGELFFGEGSRLTVL.